This T cell receptor beta chain is drawn from a study of monozygotic twins with cystic fibrosis. Some clones are missing from TCRdb's copy, which holds only in-frame ones; the method was immunoSEQ multiplex PCR. The sample shows approximately 34,000 clones, approximately 80% of them seen only once. Concerning this clone itself: What it binds is not known.

CDR3 length: 16 amino acids. The ends were cut back, 0 bases at V and 4 bases at J, with 16 bases in the middle. CDR1 and CDR2 from the germline V gene are SGHRS and YFSETQ. Whole-study results and caveats: Monozygotic CF twin pairs shared significantly more nucleotide-identical clonotypes than unrelated CF individuals did.

Sequencing was performed on blood. The J gene is TRBJ2-5, the V gene TRBV5-1; no definite D call. The TCR sequence derives from a girl aged 2-10 years with cystic fibrosis. The CDR3 coding sequence is TGCGCCAGCAGCTTGGGGGTCCGTGGGGTTTCAGAGACCCAGTACTTC. This encodes CASSLGVRGVSETQYF.